These T cell receptor beta chains were read from a single sample in a study of blood T cell repertoires in COVID-19. Method: immunoSEQ multiplex PCR; TCRdb's copy keeps in-frame clones and lacks some. The sample includes about 27,000 clones, approximately 91% of them seen just once. Sequencing was done on a sample of peripheral blood. The receptors come from a man in his sixties or seventies with active COVID-19. Both conserved end residues are part of each CDR3. Each record gives: clone size, J gene, D gene, V gene, CDR3 DNA, CDR3 protein. D genes are given only for firm matches. Rows give clone size only sometimes, using once, few, many, or a class for an expanded clone.

. TRBJ2-7 . TRBV9 TGTGCCAGCAGCGTAGACCCAGGGGAGTCCTACGAGCAGTACTTC CASSVDPGESYEQYF
. TRBJ2-7 TRBD1 TRBV28 TGTGCCAGCAATTCGGACAGGGGTGAGGCCTACGAGCAGTACTTC CASNSDRGEAYEQYF
once TRBJ2-1 . TRBV4-1 TGCGCCAGCAGCCAAGACAGGACAACCTACAATGAGCAGTTCTTC CASSQDRTTYNEQFF
. TRBJ2-7 . TRBV30 TGTGCCTGGAGTTTCAGGGTGGGAAGCGAGCAGTACTTC CAWSFRVGSEQYF
. TRBJ1-2 . TRBV5-1 TGCGCCAGCAGCTTGGATCAGCCGCGACTGAACTATGGCTACACCTTC CASSLDQPRLNYGYTF
. TRBJ1-4 . TRBV6-5 TGTGCCAGCGCCCATCGTGGCGGGACTAATGAAAAACTGTTTTTT CASAHRGGTNEKLFF
. TRBJ1-4 . TRBV5-6 TGTGTCAGCGGGGGGATGGATGAAAAACTGTTTTTT CVSGGMDEKLFF
. TRBJ2-7 TRBD1 TRBV4-3 TGCGCCAGCAGCCAAGATACCCAGGGGGCGAGCTCCTACGAGCAGTACTTC CASSQDTQGASSYEQYF
once TRBJ2-3 . TRBV9 TGTGCCAGCAGCGTATCCCCAGCCGGGACAGATACGCAGTATTTT CASSVSPAGTDTQYF
. TRBJ1-5 . TRBV2 TGTGCCAGCAGTGAACAAGGGAGTCAGGGCAATCAGCCCCAGCATTTT CASSEQGSQGNQPQHF
. TRBJ1-6 TRBD1 TRBV3-1/TRBV3-2 TGTGCCAGCAGCCAACGGACAGGGGGCGTAAATTCACCCCTCCACTTT CASSQRTGGVNSPLHF
. TRBJ1-3 . TRBV5-6 TGTGCCAGCAGCTTGCGAGGTACAGGTCGTGGCACCATATATTTT CASSLRGTGRGTIYF
. TRBJ2-5 TRBD1 TRBV10-3 TGTGCCATCAGTGTGGACAGGGGGCAGGAGACCCAGTACTTC CAISVDRGQETQYF
. TRBJ2-7 TRBD1 TRBV18 TGTGCCAGCTCACCACCTAAAGGGGGCGGCACCTACGAGCAGTACTTC CASSPPKGGGTYEQYF
. TRBJ1-6 TRBD1 TRBV30 TGTGCCTGGACTTTGGGCCCAGGGGGGTCACCCCTCCACTTT CAWTLGPGGSPLHF
. TRBJ1-6 . TRBV6-6 TGTGCCAGCAGTCAGACAGAGAATAATTCACCCCTCCACTTT CASSQTENNSPLHF
. TRBJ1-6 . TRBV25-1 TGTGCCAGCAGTGCAGGGGACTCCTATAATTCACCCCTCCACTTT CASSAGDSYNSPLHF
. TRBJ1-5 . TRBV6-2/TRBV6-3 TGTGCCAGCAGCCCATTCGAAGGACAGCGCAATCAGCCCCAGCATTTT CASSPFEGQRNQPQHF
once TRBJ1-1 TRBD1 TRBV3-1/TRBV3-2 TGTGCCAGCAGCCAAGAGACAGGGGCCACTATGAACACTGAAGCTTTCTTT CASSQETGATMNTEAFF
. TRBJ1-2 . TRBV19 TGTGCCAGTAGTCCTCCGACAGGCTTCTATGGCTACACCTTC CASSPPTGFYGYTF
. TRBJ2-2 . TRBV12-3/TRBV12-4 TGTGCCAGCAGTTTTTACGGGGAGCTGTTTTTT CASSFYGELFF
. TRBJ2-7 . TRBV27 TGTGCCAGCAGTCCTTGGGGCAGGGGCGAGCAGTACTTC CASSPWGRGEQYF
. TRBJ1-5 . TRBV19 TGTGCCAGTAGCACGATCCTACAGGGACCCAATCAGCCCCAGCATTTT CASSTILQGPNQPQHF
. TRBJ2-2 . TRBV6-4 TGTGCCAGCACCCCGACTCCGGGCACCGGGGAGCTGTTTTTT CASTPTPGTGELFF
. TRBJ1-1 . TRBV28 TGTGCCAGCAGTCCCAGCGGGGGACCAAAGAACACTGAAGCTTTCTTT CASSPSGGPKNTEAFF
. TRBJ2-7 . TRBV18 TGTGCCAGCTCACCCGGGGTAATGGAGTCCTACGAGCAGTACTTC CASSPGVMESYEQYF
. TRBJ2-7 TRBD1 TRBV15 TGTGCCACCAGCAGAGGGGGGGCAGGGGGCGACGAGCAGTACTTC CATSRGGAGGDEQYF
. TRBJ1-5 . TRBV5-6 TGTGCCAGCAGCCTAGGACACCACGGTCAGCCCCAGCATTTT CASSLGHHGQPQHF
. TRBJ1-4 . TRBV5-1 TGCGCCAGCAGCTTGGAGCGGGGGTTTAATGAAAAACTGTTTTTT CASSLERGFNEKLFF
. TRBJ1-2 . TRBV18 TGTGCCAGCTCACCACGGGACAAAAACTATGGCTACACCTTC CASSPRDKNYGYTF
. TRBJ2-2 TRBD1 TRBV5-1 TGCGCCAGCAGCTTGGACCCCGGGACAGGGGGCATCGGGGAGCTGTTTTTT CASSLDPGTGGIGELFF
. TRBJ2-1 . TRBV24-1 TGTGCCACCAAAGGCAGGGTACACTACAATGAGCAGTTCTTC CATKGRVHYNEQFF
. TRBJ1-4 TRBD1 TRBV7-3 TGTGCCAGCAGCTTAAGGGACAGGGGGTCGGTGGAAAAACTGTTTTTT CASSLRDRGSVEKLFF
. TRBJ1-3 . TRBV3-1/TRBV3-2 TGTGCCAGCAGCCAAGAGGCCGCCGGAAACACCATATATTTT CASSQEAAGNTIYF
. TRBJ1-4 . TRBV5-6 TGTGCCAGCAGCTTCAGGGAGCGGGCTGATGAAAAACTGTTTTTT CASSFRERADEKLFF
. TRBJ2-7 . TRBV18 TGTGCCAGCTCACCAGAGGGCCACGAGCAGTACTTC CASSPEGHEQYF
. TRBJ1-2 . TRBV6-5 TGTGCCAGCACCGGGGGACGGGGCTACACCTTC CASTGGRGYTF
. TRBJ1-3 . TRBV7-2 TGTGCCAGCAGCTTTACAGCGGTCTCTGGAAACACCATATATTTT CASSFTAVSGNTIYF
. TRBJ2-7 TRBD2 TRBV5-1 TGCGCCAGCAGCTTGCGATCTGGCGGGGGGTCCTACGAGCAGTACTTC CASSLRSGGGSYEQYF
. TRBJ2-3 . TRBV4-1 TGCGCCAGCAGCCAAGTCACTAGCACAGATACGCAGTATTTT CASSQVTSTDTQYF
. TRBJ1-5 TRBD1 TRBV5-1 TGCGCCAGCAGCCCCGGGACAGGGAATCAGCCCCAGCATTTT CASSPGTGNQPQHF
. TRBJ2-4 . TRBV9 TGTGCCAGCAGCGTAGAACGTGAGGGGGTTCAGTACTTC CASSVEREGVQYF
once TRBJ1-1 . TRBV25-1 TGTGCCAGCAGTGAATGGAGTGGAGGGAACACTGAAGCTTTCTTT CASSEWSGGNTEAFF
few TRBJ2-2 TRBD1 TRBV9 TGTGCCAGCAGCACGACAGGGGGAAGCACCGGGGAGCTGTTTTTT CASSTTGGSTGELFF
. TRBJ2-7 TRBD2 TRBV6-1 TGTGCCAGCAGTGAGCAGCTAGCGGGGGTCTACGAGCAGTACTTC CASSEQLAGVYEQYF
few TRBJ2-7 TRBD1 TRBV28 TGTGCCAGCAGTTTTAGCTCCGGGACAGGGTTTGGTGAGCAGTACTTC CASSFSSGTGFGEQYF
. TRBJ2-7 TRBD1 TRBV4-3 TGCGCCAGCAGCCCGTGGACAGGCCCCTACGAGCAGTACTTC CASSPWTGPYEQYF
. TRBJ1-1 . TRBV12-3/TRBV12-4 TGTGCCAGCAGTTCCTGGAACACTGAAGCTTTCTTT CASSSWNTEAFF
. TRBJ2-3 TRBD2 TRBV5-8 TGTGCCAGCAGCTTTAGCGGGGGGGCTCATACGCAGTATTTT CASSFSGGAHTQYF
. TRBJ2-5 . TRBV29-1 TGCAGCGTCGACAGGGAGACCCAGTACTTC CSVDRETQYF
. TRBJ1-1 TRBD1 TRBV6-2/TRBV6-3 TGTGCCAGCAGTCATACAGGGGGCGGAAGGAACACTGAAGCTTTCTTT CASSHTGGGRNTEAFF
. TRBJ2-7 TRBD1 TRBV5-5 TGTGCCAGCACCTCAACCGGGACAGGGATCGACGAGCAGTACTTC CASTSTGTGIDEQYF
. TRBJ2-1 . TRBV5-1 TGCGCCAGCAGCTTCGATAGCTCCTACAATGAGCAGTTCTTC CASSFDSSYNEQFF
. TRBJ1-2 TRBD1 TRBV29-1 TGCAGCGTGGGCCGGACAGGTTCCTATGGCTACACCTTC CSVGRTGSYGYTF
. TRBJ2-1 TRBD1 TRBV5-1 TGCGCCAGCACCCCTGGACAGGGGCTAGTCGGTGAGCAGTTCTTC CASTPGQGLVGEQFF
. TRBJ2-1 . TRBV7-8 TGTGCCAGCAGCTTATATAGCGAGCCAGCCTACAATGAGCAGTTCTTC CASSLYSEPAYNEQFF
few TRBJ2-1 TRBD1 TRBV7-9 TGTGCCAGCAGCTTCGGACAGGGGGAGGGCAATGAGCAGTTCTTC CASSFGQGEGNEQFF